A single T cell receptor beta chain is shown here with its context. What it binds is unknown. The record originates from a study of T cell responses to AZD1222 COVID-19 vaccine. Study as a whole: Both about-4-week and about-12-week second-dose recipients were combined. Study-level points and caveats: A reported finding is that nearly half of spike-specific TCRs target unmutated variant regions. At 160-218 and 743-854, vaccine-associated CD4 TCRs were dominant, and they spanned spike. Spike-specific TCR breadth and depth went up after people got two AZD1222 doses.

TCRdb's table, derived via immunoSEQ multiplex PCR, lists solely in-frame clones and lacks some. The repertoire holds about 92,000 clones, 80% to 90% seen once, with more than 1.5% in the top ten. In germline, CDR1 is SNHLY, CDR2 FYNNEI. Trimming pared 6 bases from V and 4 bases from J, leaving 12 bases between. CDR3 size: 13 residues. J is TRBJ1-2 and V is TRBV2; tentative D call: TRBD1 (5 bases). This clonotype was obtained from an adult in good health. The sequenced sample was peripheral blood, obtained on day 0 of AZD1222 vaccination. CDR3 sequence reads: CASRADIPYGYTF. The CDR3 DNA reads as TGTGCCAGCAGGGCGGACATCCCCTATGGCTACACCTTC.